A selection of T cell receptor beta chains follows, all from one sample in a study of neurological immune-mediated disorders. TCRdb passed the 5' RACE reads through MiXCR, listing each CDR3 protein once. The profile shows about 71,000 distinct CDR3 sequences, 9.5% to 13% of them singletons. Sequenced material: PBMCs. The receptors stem from a young man in good health. Both conserved end residues are part of each CDR3. The D gene is left open where the match is weak. A row's size may be missing; if present it is once, few, many or a size class.

D	size	J	V	DNA	CDR3
TRBD2	few	TRBJ2-7	TRBV3-1	TGTGCCAGCCGGGGACTAGCGGGATCCGAGCAGTACTTC	CASRGLAGSEQYF
TRBD1	many	TRBJ1-2	TRBV7-2	TGTGCCAGCAGCCCCCGCCCAGGGACAGACTATGGCTACACCTTC	CASSPRPGTDYGYTF
NA	many	TRBJ1-1	TRBV29-1	TGCAGCGTGAAGGGAGGGAACACTGAAGCTTTCTTT	CSVKGGNTEAFF
NA	many	TRBJ1-4	TRBV20-1	TGCAGTGCATCGAGGGCGCGGGAAAAACTGTTTTTT	CSASRAREKLFF
NA	many	TRBJ1-5	TRBV20-1	TGCAGTGCTAGGGTCGGGGGGAGGGTTCAGCCCCAGCATTTT	CSARVGGRVQPQHF
NA	many	TRBJ2-6	TRBV27	TGTGCCAGCAGAGGGGGACTCTCTGGGGCCAACGTCCTGACTTTC	CASRGGLSGANVLTF
TRBD1	many	TRBJ1-1	TRBV5-1	TGCGCCACCTCGGGACAGGGGAACACTGAAGCTTTCTTT	CATSGQGNTEAFF
TRBD2	many	TRBJ2-6	TRBV6-5	TGTGCCAGCAGAACCCTCAAGGCTAGCGGGAGGGGGTCGGCCAACGTCCTGACTTTC	CASRTLKASGRGSANVLTF
TRBD2	many	TRBJ2-1	TRBV13	TGTGCCAGCAGCTCCCGCCGGACTAGCGCGTACAATGAGCAGTTCTTC	CASSSRRTSAYNEQFF
TRBD2	many	TRBJ2-1	TRBV6-1	TGTGCCAGCAGTGAAGCGCCGGGAGGGCCGAATGAGCAGTTCTTC	CASSEAPGGPNEQFF
TRBD1	many	TRBJ2-1	TRBV7-6	TGTGCCAGCAGCTTATATGTAACCGGGACAGGGAACAATGAGCAGTTCTTC	CASSLYVTGTGNNEQFF
TRBD2	many	TRBJ2-2	TRBV28	TGTGCCAGCAGTTCGCCGACTAGCGGGAGCCCCGGGGAGCTGTTTTTT	CASSSPTSGSPGELFF
NA	few	TRBJ1-4	TRBV28	TGTGCCAGCAGGCCGGGGCCCGGGGAAAAACTGTTTTTT	CASRPGPGEKLFF
NA	NA	TRBJ2-7	TRBV7-3	TGTGCCAGCAGCCCTAATACAGGGAGCGAGCAGTACTTC	CASSPNTGSEQYF
NA	many	TRBJ2-3	TRBV20-1	TGCAGTGCTAGAGATCCAACTCGCACAGATACGCAGTATTTT	CSARDPTRTDTQYF
TRBD1	many	TRBJ1-2	TRBV7-9	TGTGCCAGCAGCTCCGCGACAGGGACCACTAACTATGGCTACACCTTC	CASSSATGTTNYGYTF
NA	NA	TRBJ2-6	TRBV5-5	TGTGCCAGCAGCTTGGCCGGGGGACCCCGCTCTGGGGCCAACGTCCTGACTTTC	CASSLAGGPRSGANVLTF
NA	many	TRBJ2-2	TRBV12-3/TRBV12-4	TGTGCCAGCAGCAAACAGTTCACCGGGGAGCTGTTTTTT	CASSKQFTGELFF
TRBD1	many	TRBJ2-7	TRBV12-3/TRBV12-4	TGTGCCGTAGGACAGGGGGCCTACGAGCAGTACTTC	CAVGQGAYEQYF
TRBD1	many	TRBJ1-5	TRBV16	TGTGCCAGCAGCCGAGACAGGGAAAGTCAGCCCCAGCATTTT	CASSRDRESQPQHF
TRBD2	few	TRBJ2-3	TRBV11-2	TGTGCCAGCAGCTTGCTTAGCGGGAGCACAGATACGCAGTATTTT	CASSLLSGSTDTQYF
NA	NA	TRBJ2-5	TRBV6-1	TGTGCCAGCAGTATCCAACGCAATGAGCAGTACTTC	CASSIQRNEQYF
NA	many	TRBJ2-1	TRBV28	TGTGCCAGCAGGTCCCCGGGGGTCAATGAGCAGTTCTTC	CASRSPGVNEQFF
NA	medium-sized	TRBJ2-5	TRBV5-1	TGCGCCAGCAGCTTGGCAGAGACCCAGTACTTC	CASSLAETQYF
NA	many	TRBJ2-5	TRBV7-3	TGTGCCAGCAGCTCTAGCGGACTTCCAGGGGACCAGTACTTC	CASSSSGLPGDQYF
TRBD2	many	TRBJ2-7	TRBV4-1	TGCGCCAGCAGCCCTCACGCGGGTAGCGGGAGGCCCTACTCCTACGAGCAGTACTTC	CASSPHAGSGRPYSYEQYF
NA	many	TRBJ2-7	TRBV6-1	TGTGCCAGCAGGGTGTTTTATGTCTTCGGCTTC	CASRVFYVFGF
NA	NA	TRBJ2-3	TRBV9	TGTTCCAGTAGCCCTCTCCTTAGCACAGATACGCAGTATTTT	CSSSPLLSTDTQYF
NA	many	TRBJ2-7	TRBV3-1	TGTGCCAGCAGCCAAGGGCTCCTGGGCGAGCAGTACTTC	CASSQGLLGEQYF
TRBD2	many	TRBJ2-7	TRBV12-3/TRBV12-4	TGTGCCAGCAGTTACGGACTAGCGGGAGGGGAGCAGTACTTC	CASSYGLAGGEQYF
NA	many	TRBJ2-7	TRBV20-1	TGCAGTGTCCCGACAGGCTACGAGCAGTACTTC	CSVPTGYEQYF
NA	many	TRBJ2-2	TRBV7-9	TGTGCCAGCAGCTTAGGTACGGCGGTGAACACCGGGGAGCTGTTTTTT	CASSLGTAVNTGELFF
NA	many	TRBJ1-1	TRBV15	TGTGCCACCAGCAGAGAACGGACAGTTTCTGAAGCTTTCTTT	CATSRERTVSEAFF
TRBD1	NA	TRBJ1-2	TRBV28	TGTGCCAGCAGTTTTCCACCGGGGACAGGGACTCATGGCTACACCTTC	CASSFPPGTGTHGYTF
TRBD1	many	TRBJ2-2	TRBV5-1	TGCGCCAGCAGCTTGGAAGGGACAGGGATTGAAACCGGGGAGCTGTTTTTT	CASSLEGTGIETGELFF
TRBD1	many	TRBJ1-4	TRBV29-1	TGCAGCATAGCCTTGACAGGGGAGGTTGAAAAACTGTTTTTT	CSIALTGEVEKLFF
NA	many	TRBJ1-3	TRBV7-9	TGTGCCAGCAGCTTCGGCGACACCTCTGGAAACACCATATATTTT	CASSFGDTSGNTIYF
TRBD2	few	TRBJ2-1	TRBV28	TGTGCCAGCAGTTTCGCCGGGACTAGCGGGAGGAATGAGCAGTTCTTC	CASSFAGTSGRNEQFF
NA	few	TRBJ2-2	TRBV6-4	TGTGCCAGCAGCCTTAAGTCGGGGACCGGGGAGCTGTTTTTT	CASSLKSGTGELFF
NA	many	TRBJ1-2	TRBV28	TGTGCCAGCAGTTTGGGACGCGGATCCAAGGGCTACACCTTC	CASSLGRGSKGYTF
TRBD1	many	TRBJ2-1	TRBV10-3	TGTGCCATCAGTAAGGACAGGGCGGGCAATGAGCAGTTCTTC	CAISKDRAGNEQFF
NA	many	TRBJ1-1	TRBV30	TGTGCCTGGAGTACCGGCGGGTCCACTGAAGCTTTCTTT	CAWSTGGSTEAFF
TRBD1	few	TRBJ2-5	TRBV20-1	TGCAGTGCTAGAGACCGAGCTGGACAGGGGCAAGAGACCCAGTACTTC	CSARDRAGQGQETQYF
TRBD2	many	TRBJ2-1	TRBV4-1	TGCGCCAGCAGCCAAGTTCTAGCGGGATCTGATGAGCAGTTCTTC	CASSQVLAGSDEQFF
NA	many	TRBJ2-1	TRBV5-1	TGCGCCAGCAGCTTGAGAGAGTATGAGCAGTTCTTC	CASSLREYEQFF